Presented here are 17 T cell receptor beta chains from one specimen sequenced in a study of neurological immune-mediated disorders. TCRdb ran MiXCR on the 5' RACE reads and lists one entry per CDR3 protein. Of 65,000 to 90,000 distinct CDR3 sequences listed, 3.2% are singletons. The sequenced sample consisted of PBMCs. Receptor source: a woman in her forties or fifties with multiple sclerosis.

In its sample, this clonotype was seen many times. V is TRBV20-1 and J is TRBJ2-1; 7 positions agree with TRBD2. The J segment lost 10 bases and the V segment lost 5 bases, leaving 5 bases of the junction unmatched. Germline loops: CDR1 DFQATT, CDR2 SNEGSKA (reference sequence). This CDR3 has 11 amino acids. The CDR3: CSAGGGIEQFF. The DNA for the CDR3 is TGCAGTGCTGGGGGGGGAATAGAGCAGTTCTTC.

This clonotype has more than one count but fewer than ten. At one of its ends the junction is not consistent with the germline gene, which may arise from a read error. Here the CDR3 reads CASGRDKTQNF. CDR3 DNA sequence: TGTGCTAGTGGCCGGGATAAGACCCAGAATTTT. The chain uses TRBV12-5 and TRBJ1-5; no definite D call. The germline gives CDR1 LGHNT, CDR2 FRNRAP. The CDR3 extends over 11 amino acids.

This clonotype was recorded many times. The chain carries TRBV4-3 and TRBJ2-7; 8 bases are a match to TRBD1. Germline values: CDR1 LGHNA, CDR2 YSLEER. The CDR3 has 13 residues. V was pared by 1 base and J by 6 bases, with 2 bases of the junction left unmatched. The CDR3 DNA reads TGCGCCAGCAGCCAAGTCAGGGGGCGCGAGCAGTACTTC. Residues: CASSQVRGREQYF.

This clonotype was counted many times. The chain has TRBV5-1 and TRBJ1-1; no clear D gene. The V and J ends lost 4 bases and 9 bases respectively, with 10 bases between them. Germline V lookup: CDR1 SGHRS, CDR2 YFSETQ. CDR3 length: 11 amino acids. The CDR3 coding sequence is TGCGCCAGCAGCGATGATGCGAAAGCTTTCTTT. It is translated as CASSDDAKAFF.

Ten or more counts support this clonotype. The chain couples TRBV20-1 to TRBJ2-7; D is undetermined. V was trimmed by 6 bases and J by 1 base, leaving 19 bases between them. The CDR3 is made up of 15 amino acids. Germline V CDR1 and CDR2: DFQATT, SNEGSKA (reference sequence). CDR3 bases: TGCAGTGCCGCAGGCCCGGATAGGATATCCTACGAGCAGTACGTC. It yields the protein CSAAGPDRISYEQYV.

This clonotype was detected many times. This rearrangement joins TRBV11-2 to TRBJ2-4, with TRBD1 identical over 10 bases. The CDR3 is 15 amino acids. V trimming: 5 bases; J trimming: 9 bases; junction bases outside the gene matches: 10. The V gene's germline CDR1 is SGHAT and CDR2 FQNNGV. The CDR3 DNA sequence: TGTGCCAGCAGCATACTTGGGACAGGGGAGAGCATTCAGTACTTC. This sequence encodes CASSILGTGESIQYF. The full variable domain, its missing parts supplied by reference TRBV11-2 and TRBJ2-4, is EAGVAQSPRYKIIEKRQSVAFWCNPISGHATLYWYQQILGQGPKLLIQFQNNGVVDDSQLPKDRFSAERLKGVDSTLKIQPAKLEDSAVYLCASSILGTGESIQYFGAGTRLSVL.

This clonotype was observed many times. The V and J genes are TRBV3-1 and TRBJ2-5; D gene ambiguous. Trimming took off 1 base at V and 0 bases at J, with 6 bases between the two ends. This CDR3 comprises 14 residues. The V gene's germline CDR1 is LGHDT and CDR2 YNNKEL (reference sequence). The CDR3 loop is CASSQALYQETQYF. The CDR3 bases are TGTGCCAGCAGCCAAGCCTTGTACCAAGAGACCCAGTACTTC.

This clonotype showed up many times. The junction and the germline gene differ at one end; a read error may be behind it. The V gene is TRBV7-7, the J gene TRBJ2-3; TRBD2 matches at 10 bases. Germline V gene sequence: CDR1 SSHAT, CDR2 FNYEAQ (reference sequence). This CDR3 comprises 17 residues. CDR3: CASSNPSPSGGLDTQYF. The DNA for the CDR3 is TGTGCTAGCAGCAACCCCTCGCCTAGCGGGGGATTAGATACGCAGTATTTT. Full variable domain (outside the CDR3, taken from reference TRBV7-7 and TRBJ2-3): GAGVSQSPRYKVTKRGQDVTLRCDPISSHATLYWYQQALGQGPEFLTYFNYEAQPDKSGLPSDRFSAERPEGSISTLTIQRTEQRDSAMYRCASSNPSPSGGLDTQYFGPGTRLTVL.

This clonotype came up many times. The chain combines TRBV5-8 with TRBJ2-2; D is perhaps TRBD2 (5 bases). Germline loops: CDR1 SGHTS, CDR2 YDEGEE. The ends were cut back, 0 bases at V and 1 base at J, with 10 bases in the middle. CDR3 size: 16 residues. For the CDR3, the DNA is TGTGCCAGCAGCTTGGGATTCGGGGTGAACACCGGGGAGCTGTTTTTT. Protein product: CASSLGFGVNTGELFF.

This clonotype was found many times. J is TRBJ2-1 and V is TRBV5-6; TRBD1 matches at 10 bases. Unmatched junction bases numbered 9, after V lost 3 bases and J lost 3 bases. Germline assignment: CDR1 SGHDT and CDR2 YYEEEE. This CDR3 spans 17 amino acids. Here the CDR3 reads CASSWGVGTGVYNEQFF. The CDR3 region has the DNA TGTGCCAGCAGCTGGGGTGTCGGGACAGGGGTCTACAATGAGCAGTTCTTC.

This clonotype was seen at least ten times. V usage is TRBV10-1 and J usage is TRBJ2-1; D is uncertain. The CDR3 runs 13 residues. V was cut by 6 bases and J by 2 bases, with 8 bases left in between. Germline values: CDR1 WNHNN, CDR2 SYGVQD (reference sequence). The CDR3 spells CASSSGAYNEQFF. The DNA for the CDR3 is TGCGCCAGCAGCTCCGGAGCCTACAATGAGCAGTTCTTC.

At least ten counts were recorded for this clonotype. The rearrangement uses TRBV20-1 and TRBJ1-3; D is uncertain. The CDR3 is 14 residues long. V was cut by 5 bases and J by 3 bases, with 14 bases left in between. CDR1 and CDR2 from the germline V gene are DFQATT and SNEGSKA (reference sequence). The CDR3 protein is CSACHPEFGNTIYF. The CDR3 nucleotides read TGCAGTGCTTGCCACCCGGAGTTTGGAAACACCATATATTTT.

This clonotype was detected many times. This chain joins TRBV2 and TRBJ2-3; TRBD1 matches at 8 bases. This CDR3 spans 14 amino acids. Germline assignment: CDR1 SNHLY and CDR2 FYNNEI. The V and J ends lost 7 bases and 4 bases, in that order; junction bases with no gene match: 7. This CDR3 is CASKKDRAADTQYF. CDR3 nucleotide sequence: TGTGCCAGCAAAAAGGACAGGGCAGCAGATACGCAGTATTTT.

In its sample, this clonotype was seen a few times. The gene calls are TRBV7-8 and TRBJ2-7; 13 positions agree with TRBD2. CDR3 length: 16 residues. The germline gives CDR1 SGHVS, CDR2 FQNEAQ. V shed 4 bases, J shed 12 bases, and the junction held 15 bases outside the gene matches. The CDR3 reads CASSSRITGTSGITYF. CDR3 sequence (DNA): TGTGCCAGCAGCTCGCGGATAACCGGGACTAGCGGGATTACGTACTTC.

This clonotype came up many times. The chain couples TRBV29-1 to TRBJ2-1, with D unclear. From germline, CDR1 is SQVTM and CDR2 ANQGSEA. V was clipped by 4 bases and J by 1 base, with 2 bases between them. CDR3 size: 11 residues. DNA for the CDR3: TGCAGCGTTGTATCCTACAATGAGCAGTTCTTC. Protein product: CSVVSYNEQFF.

This clonotype was seen repeatedly, ten times or more. The V gene is TRBV20-1, the J gene TRBJ2-3, with 11 bases that match TRBD2. The V gene end was trimmed by 5 bases and the J gene end by 2 bases; junction bases not matched to a gene: 18. Germline CDR1 reads DFQATT; CDR2 reads SNEGSKA (reference sequence). This CDR3 is built from 19 residues. For the CDR3, the DNA is TGCAGTGCTCCGCCCCTAGCGGGGGGCCCTAGGATTCTCACAGATACGCAGTATTTT. This gives the protein CSAPPLAGGPRILTDTQYF.

This clonotype was detected many times. J is TRBJ1-5 and V is TRBV29-1; the D is unclear. Germline V lookup: CDR1 SQVTM, CDR2 ANQGSEA. The CDR3 is 13 amino acids. With 4 bases removed from V and 4 bases from J, the gap between germline ends came to 11 bases. DNA of the CDR3: TGCAGCGTTGGGGAGGGAGGAAATCAGCCCCAGCATTTT. Its translation is CSVGEGGNQPQHF.